This T cell receptor (beta chain) was profiled in a study of graft-versus-host responses after intestinal transplantation. In the study overall: Grafts that recipients had were multivisceral, liver-intestinal, or isolated intestinal transplants. Anti-thymocyte globulin induction was given to all recipients, followed by tacrolimus and steroids for around 3 years.

This CDR3 has 12 amino acids. J lost 5 bases, V lost 10 bases, and 6 bases had no gene match. Germline CDR1 reads SNHLY; CDR2 reads FYNNEI. Points on this clone: Its antigen is not known.

Overall study findings and caveats: Within allografts, high graft-versus-host to host-versus-graft clonal ratios were seen among patients with graft-donor T cell macrochimerism. GvH clones occurred in recipient marrow; some first appeared in ileum or blood.

Generated by immunoSEQ multiplex PCR, the TCRdb table keeps only in-frame clones and is missing some. The sample carries some 100,000 clones, 80% to 95% recorded once. The chain carries TRBV2 and TRBJ2-7; TRBD2 agrees at 9 bases. The receptor's source is a human donor who was the organ donor for an intestinal transplant. Sequencing was performed on unstimulated CD8+ T cells sorted from spleen or lymph node cells, taken before transplant. The DNA of the CDR3 is TGTGCCACCAATAGCGGGAGCGACGAGCAGTACTTC. Residues: CATNSGSDEQYF.